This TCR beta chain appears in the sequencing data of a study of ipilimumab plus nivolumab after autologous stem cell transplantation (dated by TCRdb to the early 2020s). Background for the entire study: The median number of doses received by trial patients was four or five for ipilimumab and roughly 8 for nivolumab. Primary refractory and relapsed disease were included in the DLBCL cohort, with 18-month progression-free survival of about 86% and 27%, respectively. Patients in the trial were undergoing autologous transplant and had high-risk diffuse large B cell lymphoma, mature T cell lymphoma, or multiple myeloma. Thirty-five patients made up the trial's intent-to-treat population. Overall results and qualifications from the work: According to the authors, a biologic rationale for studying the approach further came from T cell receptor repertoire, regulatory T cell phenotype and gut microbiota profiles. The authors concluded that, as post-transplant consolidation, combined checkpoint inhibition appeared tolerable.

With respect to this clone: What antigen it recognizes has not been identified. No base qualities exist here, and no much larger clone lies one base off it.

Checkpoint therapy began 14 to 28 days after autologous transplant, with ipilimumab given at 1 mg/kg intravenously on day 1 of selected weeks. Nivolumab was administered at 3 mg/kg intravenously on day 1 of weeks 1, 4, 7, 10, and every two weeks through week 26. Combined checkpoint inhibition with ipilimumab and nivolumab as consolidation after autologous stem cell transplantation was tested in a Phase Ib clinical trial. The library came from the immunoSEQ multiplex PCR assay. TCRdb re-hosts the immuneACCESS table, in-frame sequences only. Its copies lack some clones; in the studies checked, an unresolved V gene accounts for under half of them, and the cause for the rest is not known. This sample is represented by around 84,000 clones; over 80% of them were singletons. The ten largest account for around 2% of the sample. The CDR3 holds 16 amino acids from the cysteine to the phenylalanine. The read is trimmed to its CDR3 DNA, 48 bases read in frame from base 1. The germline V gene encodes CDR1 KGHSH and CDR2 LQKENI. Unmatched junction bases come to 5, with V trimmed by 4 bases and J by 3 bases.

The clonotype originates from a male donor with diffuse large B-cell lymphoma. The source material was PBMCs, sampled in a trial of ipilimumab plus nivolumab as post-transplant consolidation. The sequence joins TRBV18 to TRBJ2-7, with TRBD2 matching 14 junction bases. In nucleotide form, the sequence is TGTGCCAGCTCACGGACTAGCGGGGGGCCTCTCTACGAGCAGTACTTC. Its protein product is CASSRTSGGPLYEQYF.